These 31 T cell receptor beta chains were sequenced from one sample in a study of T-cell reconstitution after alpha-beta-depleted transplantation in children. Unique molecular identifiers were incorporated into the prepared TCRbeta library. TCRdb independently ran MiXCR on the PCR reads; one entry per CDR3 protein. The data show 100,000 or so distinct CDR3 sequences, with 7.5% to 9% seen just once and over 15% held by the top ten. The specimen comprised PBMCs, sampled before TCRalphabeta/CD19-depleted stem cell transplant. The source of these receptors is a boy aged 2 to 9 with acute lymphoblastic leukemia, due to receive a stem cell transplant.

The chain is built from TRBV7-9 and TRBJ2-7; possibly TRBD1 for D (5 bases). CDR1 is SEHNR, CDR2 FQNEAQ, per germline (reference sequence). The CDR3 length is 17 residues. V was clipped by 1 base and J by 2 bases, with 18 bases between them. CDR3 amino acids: CASSLVGLGPSPYEQYF. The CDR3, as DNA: TGTGCCAGCAGCTTAGTAGGTCTGGGGCCCTCTCCCTACGAGCAGTACTTC.

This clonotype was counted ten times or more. The CDR3 reads CASTSFYNEQFF. Here the CDR3 DNA reads TGTGCCAGCACCTCCTTTTACAATGAGCAGTTCTTC. The chain employs TRBV6-5 and TRBJ2-1; no clear D. CDR3 length: 12 amino acids. CDR1 and CDR2 from the germline V gene are MNHEY and SVGAGI. V shed 7 bases and J shed 4 bases, with 8 bases lying between them.

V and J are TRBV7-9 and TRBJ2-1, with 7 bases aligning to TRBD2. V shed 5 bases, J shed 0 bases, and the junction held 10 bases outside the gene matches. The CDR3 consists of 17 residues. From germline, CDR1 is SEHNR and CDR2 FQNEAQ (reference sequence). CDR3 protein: CASSPSRTSASYNEQFF. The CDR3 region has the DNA TGTGCCAGCAGCCCCTCCCGAACTAGCGCCTCCTACAATGAGCAGTTCTTC.

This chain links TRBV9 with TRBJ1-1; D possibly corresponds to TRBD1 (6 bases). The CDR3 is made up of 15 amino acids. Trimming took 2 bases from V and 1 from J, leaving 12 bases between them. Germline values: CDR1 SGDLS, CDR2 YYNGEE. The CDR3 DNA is TGTGCCAGCAGCGTCGGGGGCAGGCAGAACACTGAAGCTTTCTTT. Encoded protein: CASSVGGRQNTEAFF.

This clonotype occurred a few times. The CDR3 nucleotides read TGTGCCATCACGGGGGGCGATCCTAACTATGGCTACACCTTC. Its translation: CAITGGDPNYGYTF. The rearrangement joins TRBV10-3 to TRBJ1-2, with D possibly matching TRBD1 (6 bases). In germline, CDR1 is ENHRY, CDR2 SYGVKD. CDR3 length equals 14 residues. The germline V and J ends were trimmed by 7 bases and 0 bases, with 12 bases remaining between them.

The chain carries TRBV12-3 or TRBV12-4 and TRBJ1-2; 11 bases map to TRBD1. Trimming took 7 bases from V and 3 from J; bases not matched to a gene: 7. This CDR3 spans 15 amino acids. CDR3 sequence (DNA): TGTGCCAGCACCTGGGGGACAGGGGGTTACTATGGCTACACCTTC. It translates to CASTWGTGGYYGYTF.

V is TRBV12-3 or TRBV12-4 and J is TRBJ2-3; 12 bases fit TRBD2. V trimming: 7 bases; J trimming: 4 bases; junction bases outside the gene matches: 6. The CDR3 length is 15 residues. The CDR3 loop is CASTGTSGPPDTQYF. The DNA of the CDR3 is TGTGCCAGCACGGGGACTAGCGGGCCCCCAGATACGCAGTATTTT.

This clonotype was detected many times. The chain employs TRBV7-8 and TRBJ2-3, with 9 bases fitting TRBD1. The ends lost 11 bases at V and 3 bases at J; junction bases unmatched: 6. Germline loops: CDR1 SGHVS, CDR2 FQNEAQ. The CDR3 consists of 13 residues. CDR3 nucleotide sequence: TGTGCCGCTACAGGGGGCGTGACAGATACGCAGTATTTT. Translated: CAATGGVTDTQYF. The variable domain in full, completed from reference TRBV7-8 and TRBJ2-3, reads GAGVSQSPRYKVAKRGQDVALRCDPISGHVSLFWYQQALGQGPEFLTYFQNEAQLDKSGLPSDRFFAERPEGSVSTLKIQRTQQEDSAVYLCAATGGVTDTQYFGPGTRLTVL.

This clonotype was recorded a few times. The CDR3 reads CASSESGGSNEKLFF. CDR3 sequence (DNA): TGTGCCAGCAGCGAATCAGGGGGCTCGAATGAAAAACTGTTTTTT. This chain connects TRBV7-9 to TRBJ1-4, with TRBD1 identical over 8 bases. The CDR3 consists of 15 residues. After removal of 5 bases from V and 5 bases from J, the junction contained 7 bases not matched to a gene. Germline V gene sequence: CDR1 SEHNR, CDR2 FQNEAQ (reference sequence).

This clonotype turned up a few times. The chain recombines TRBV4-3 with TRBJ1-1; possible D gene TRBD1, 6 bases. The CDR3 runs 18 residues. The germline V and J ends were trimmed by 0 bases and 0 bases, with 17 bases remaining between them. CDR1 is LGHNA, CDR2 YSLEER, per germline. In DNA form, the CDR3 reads TGCGCCAGCAGCCAAGATGTCGCCAGGGGCGGATTGAACACTGAAGCTTTCTTT. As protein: CASSQDVARGGLNTEAFF.

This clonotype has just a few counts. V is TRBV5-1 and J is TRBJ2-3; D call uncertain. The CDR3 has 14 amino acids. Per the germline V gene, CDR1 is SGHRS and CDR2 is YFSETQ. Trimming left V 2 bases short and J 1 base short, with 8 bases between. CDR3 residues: CASSLIGGTDTQYF. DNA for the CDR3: TGCGCCAGCAGCTTAATCGGAGGCACAGATACGCAGTATTTT.

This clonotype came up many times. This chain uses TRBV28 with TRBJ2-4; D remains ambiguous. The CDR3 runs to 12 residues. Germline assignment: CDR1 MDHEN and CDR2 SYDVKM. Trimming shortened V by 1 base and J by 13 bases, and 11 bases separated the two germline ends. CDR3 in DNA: TGTGCCAGCAGTTTATCACCTGACGGGCAGTACTTC. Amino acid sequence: CASSLSPDGQYF.

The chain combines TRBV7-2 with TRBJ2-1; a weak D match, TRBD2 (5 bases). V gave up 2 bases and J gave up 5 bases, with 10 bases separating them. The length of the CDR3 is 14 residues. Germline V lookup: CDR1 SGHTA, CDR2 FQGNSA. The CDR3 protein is CASSLRGWDNEQFF. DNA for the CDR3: TGTGCCAGCAGCTTACGGGGTTGGGACAATGAGCAGTTCTTC.

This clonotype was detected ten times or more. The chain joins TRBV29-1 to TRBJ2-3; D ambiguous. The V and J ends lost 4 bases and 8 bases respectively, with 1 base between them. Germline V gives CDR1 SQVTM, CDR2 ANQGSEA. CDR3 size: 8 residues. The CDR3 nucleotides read TGCAGCGTTGGTACGCAGTATTTT. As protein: CSVGTQYF.

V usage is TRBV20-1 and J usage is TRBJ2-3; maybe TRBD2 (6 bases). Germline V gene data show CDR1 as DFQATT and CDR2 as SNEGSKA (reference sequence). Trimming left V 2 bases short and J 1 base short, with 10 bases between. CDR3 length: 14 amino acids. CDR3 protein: CSARKWGGTDTQYF. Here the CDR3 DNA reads TGCAGTGCTAGAAAGTGGGGGGGCACAGATACGCAGTATTTT.

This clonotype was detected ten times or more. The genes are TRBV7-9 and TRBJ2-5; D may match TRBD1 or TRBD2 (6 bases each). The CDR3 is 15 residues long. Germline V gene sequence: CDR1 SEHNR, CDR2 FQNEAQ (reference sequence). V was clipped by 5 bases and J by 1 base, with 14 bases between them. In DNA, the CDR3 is TGTGCCAGCAGCCCTGGGGGGCAGCCCCAAGAGACCCAGTACTTC. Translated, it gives CASSPGGQPQETQYF. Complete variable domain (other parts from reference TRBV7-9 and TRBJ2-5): DTGVSQNPRHKITKRGQNVTFRCDPISEHNRLYWYRQTLGQGPEFLTYFQNEAQLEKSRLLSDRFSAERPKGSFSTLEIQRTEQGDSAMYLCASSPGGQPQETQYFGPGTRLLVL.

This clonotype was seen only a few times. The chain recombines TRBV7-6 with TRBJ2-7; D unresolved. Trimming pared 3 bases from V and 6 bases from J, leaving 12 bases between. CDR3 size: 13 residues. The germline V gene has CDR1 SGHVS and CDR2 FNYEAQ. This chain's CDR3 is CASSLTRSAEQYF. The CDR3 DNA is TGTGCCAGCAGCTTGACCAGGTCAGCCGAGCAGTACTTC.

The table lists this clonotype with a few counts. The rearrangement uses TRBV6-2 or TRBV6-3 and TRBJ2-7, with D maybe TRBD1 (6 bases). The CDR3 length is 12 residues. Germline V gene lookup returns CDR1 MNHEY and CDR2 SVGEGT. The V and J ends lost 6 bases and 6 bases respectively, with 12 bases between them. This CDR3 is CASSTGPLEQYF. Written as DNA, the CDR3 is TGTGCCAGCAGCACAGGGCCCCTCGAGCAGTACTTC.

The CDR3 sequence is CASSQDRGRYGYTF. In DNA, the CDR3 is TGTGCCAGCAGCCAAGATCGCGGGCGGTATGGCTACACCTTC. The V gene is TRBV3-1, the J gene TRBJ1-2; D not certain. The CDR3 runs 14 residues. V shed 0 bases and J shed 5 bases, with 10 bases lying between them. CDR1 and CDR2 from the germline V gene are LGHDT and YNNKEL (reference sequence).

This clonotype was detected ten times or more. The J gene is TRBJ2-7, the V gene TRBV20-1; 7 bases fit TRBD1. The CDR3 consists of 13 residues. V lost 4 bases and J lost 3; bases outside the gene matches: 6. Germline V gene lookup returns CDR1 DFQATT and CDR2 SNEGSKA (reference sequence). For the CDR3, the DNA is TGCAGTGCTAACACAGGGGAGATCTACGAGCAGTACTTC. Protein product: CSANTGEIYEQYF.

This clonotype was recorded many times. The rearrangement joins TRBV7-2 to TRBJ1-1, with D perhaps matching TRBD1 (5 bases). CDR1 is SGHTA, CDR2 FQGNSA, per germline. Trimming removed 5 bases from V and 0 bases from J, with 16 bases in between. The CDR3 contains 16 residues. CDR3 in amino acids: CASSPTGTALNTEAFF. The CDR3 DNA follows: TGTGCCAGCAGCCCGACCGGGACTGCCCTGAACACTGAAGCTTTCTTT. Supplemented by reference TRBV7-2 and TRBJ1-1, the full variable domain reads GAGVSQSPSNKVTEKGKDVELRCDPISGHTALYWYRQSLGQGLEFLIYFQGNSAPDKSGLPSDRFSAERTGGSVSTLTIQRTQQEDSAVYLCASSPTGTALNTEAFFGQGTRLTVV.

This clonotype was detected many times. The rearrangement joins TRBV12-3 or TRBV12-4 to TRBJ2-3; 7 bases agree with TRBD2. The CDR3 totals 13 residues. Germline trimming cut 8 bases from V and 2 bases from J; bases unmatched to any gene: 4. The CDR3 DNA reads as TGTGCCAGCGAGCGGGGAAACACAGATACGCAGTATTTT. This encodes CASERGNTDTQYF.

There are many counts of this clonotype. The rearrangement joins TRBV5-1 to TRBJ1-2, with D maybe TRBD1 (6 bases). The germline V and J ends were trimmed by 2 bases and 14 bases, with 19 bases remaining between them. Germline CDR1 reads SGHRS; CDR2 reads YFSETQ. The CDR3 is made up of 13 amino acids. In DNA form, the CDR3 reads TGCGCCAGCAGCTTAACCGCAGGGGAGAGAAGGACCTTC. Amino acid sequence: CASSLTAGERRTF.

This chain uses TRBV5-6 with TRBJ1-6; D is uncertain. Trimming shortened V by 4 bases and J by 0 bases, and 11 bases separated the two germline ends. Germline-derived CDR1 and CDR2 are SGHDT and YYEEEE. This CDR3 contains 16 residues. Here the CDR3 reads CASSTTRDSYNSPLHF. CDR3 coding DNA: TGTGCCAGCAGCACAACTCGGGACTCCTATAATTCACCCCTCCACTTT.

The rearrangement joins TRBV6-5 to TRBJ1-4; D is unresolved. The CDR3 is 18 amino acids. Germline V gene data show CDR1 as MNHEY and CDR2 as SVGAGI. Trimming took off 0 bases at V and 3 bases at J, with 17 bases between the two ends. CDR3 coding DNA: TGTGCCAGCAGTTACTCTGGACCATCGCCGGATTCTAATGAAAAACTGTTTTTT. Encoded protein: CASSYSGPSPDSNEKLFF.

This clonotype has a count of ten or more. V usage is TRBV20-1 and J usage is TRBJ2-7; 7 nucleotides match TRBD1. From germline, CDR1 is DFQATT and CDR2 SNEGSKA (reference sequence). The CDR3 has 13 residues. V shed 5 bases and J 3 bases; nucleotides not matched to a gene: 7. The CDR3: CSASPGTDYEQYF. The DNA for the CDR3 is TGCAGTGCTTCTCCCGGGACAGACTACGAGCAGTACTTC.

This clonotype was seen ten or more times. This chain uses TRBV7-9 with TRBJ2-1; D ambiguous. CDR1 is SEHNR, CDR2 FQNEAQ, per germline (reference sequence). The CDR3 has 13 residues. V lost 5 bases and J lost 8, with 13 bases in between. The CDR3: CASSPRWPHEQFF. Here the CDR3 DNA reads TGTGCCAGCAGCCCTCGGTGGCCCCATGAGCAGTTCTTC. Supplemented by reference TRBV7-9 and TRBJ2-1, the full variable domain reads DTGVSQNPRHKITKRGQNVTFRCDPISEHNRLYWYRQTLGQGPEFLTYFQNEAQLEKSRLLSDRFSAERPKGSFSTLEIQRTEQGDSAMYLCASSPRWPHEQFFGPGTRLTVL.

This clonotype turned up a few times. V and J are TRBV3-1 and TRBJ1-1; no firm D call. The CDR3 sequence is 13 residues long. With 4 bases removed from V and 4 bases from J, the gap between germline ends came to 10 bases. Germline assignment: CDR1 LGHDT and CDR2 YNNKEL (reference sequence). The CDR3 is CASSPDWGTEAFF. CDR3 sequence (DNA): TGTGCCAGCAGCCCCGACTGGGGCACTGAAGCTTTCTTT.

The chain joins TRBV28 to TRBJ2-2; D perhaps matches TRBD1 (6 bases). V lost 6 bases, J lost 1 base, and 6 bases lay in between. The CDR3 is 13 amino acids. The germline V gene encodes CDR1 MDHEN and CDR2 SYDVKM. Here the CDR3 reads CASRGQNTGELFF. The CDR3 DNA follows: TGTGCCAGCAGGGGACAGAACACCGGGGAGCTGTTTTTT.

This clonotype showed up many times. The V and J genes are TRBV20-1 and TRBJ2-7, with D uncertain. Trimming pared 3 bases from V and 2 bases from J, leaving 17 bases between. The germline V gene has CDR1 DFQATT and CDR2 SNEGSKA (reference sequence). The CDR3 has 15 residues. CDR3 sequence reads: CSASPRGLGTYEQYF. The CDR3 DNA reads TGCAGTGCTAGCCCCCGTGGATTGGGCACCTACGAGCAGTACTTC.

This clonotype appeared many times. CDR3: CASSSGLAMVDEQFF. In DNA form, the CDR3 reads TGTGCCAGCAGCTCCGGACTAGCAATGGTCGATGAGCAGTTCTTC. The V and J genes are TRBV7-6 and TRBJ2-1, with 8 bases fitting TRBD2. The germline V gene has CDR1 SGHVS and CDR2 FNYEAQ. The CDR3 length is 15 residues. V gave up 4 bases and J gave up 8 bases; unmatched junction bases: 10.